These 28 T cell receptor beta chains share one sample of origin, sequenced in a study of blood T cell repertoires in COVID-19. Only in-frame clones appear in the TCRdb table, and some are missing; sequencing was by immunoSEQ multiplex PCR. The sample lists fewer than 300,000 clones, 82% seen once, with roughly 4.7% in the top ten. The sequenced sample was PBMCs or T cells enriched from blood (not recorded which). Receptor source: a man aged 40-50 years who had been exposed to COVID-19.

This clone was found many times. The J gene is TRBJ1-1, the V gene TRBV5-1; 7 bases are a match to TRBD1. V lost 4 bases, J lost 6 bases, and 18 bases stayed unmatched. CDR1 is SGHRS and CDR2 is YFSETQ in the germline V gene. This CDR3 has 17 amino acids. The CDR3 is CASSRETGSYTVSEAFF. CDR3 coding DNA: TGCGCCAGCAGCAGGGAGACAGGGAGCTATACGGTGTCTGAAGCTTTCTTT.

The gene calls are TRBV27 and TRBJ2-7, with 7 bases identical to TRBD1. Germline V gene lookup returns CDR1 MNHEY and CDR2 SMNVEV (reference sequence). V lost 10 bases and J lost 3; bases outside the gene matches: 18. This CDR3 region has 16 residues. The CDR3 nucleotides read TGTGCCACCCATCCTTTTAGACAGGGATACGACTACGAGCAGTACTTC. Translation: CATHPFRQGYDYEQYF.

The V gene is TRBV7-9, the J gene TRBJ1-2; 9 bases agree with TRBD1. This CDR3 region has 16 residues. Germline CDR1 SEHNR, CDR2 FQNEAQ (reference sequence). With V trimmed by 5 bases and J by 7 bases, 14 bases remained unmatched. The CDR3 here is CASSPGTGFFASGYTF. The CDR3 DNA reads TGTGCCAGCAGCCCCGGGACAGGGTTCTTTGCGAGTGGCTACACCTTC.

V is TRBV28 and J is TRBJ1-2; D unclear. Germline V gives CDR1 MDHEN, CDR2 SYDVKM. The CDR3 loop spans 20 amino acids. Between the trimmed V and J ends, which lost 5 bases and 1 base, there was a span of 29 bases. The CDR3 nucleotides are TGTGCCAGCAGTGAAACAAAAGGAGGGTCATTACGGTACATTAACTATGGCTACACCTTC. It specifies CASSETKGGSLRYINYGYTF.

The chain uses TRBV7-2 and TRBJ2-7; 7 nucleotides match TRBD2. Germline CDR1 is SGHTA and CDR2 is FQGNSA. The CDR3 is 14 amino acids. V was clipped by 4 bases and J by 6 bases; unmatched bases: 9. CDR3 sequence reads: CASSSQAGEIEQYF. The DNA for the CDR3 is TGTGCCAGCAGCTCCCAGGCGGGAGAGATCGAGCAGTACTTC. Full variable domain (missing parts from reference TRBV7-2 and TRBJ2-7): GAGVSQSPSNKVTEKGKDVELRCDPISGHTALYWYRQSLGQGLEFLIYFQGNSAPDKSGLPSDRFSAERTGGSVSTLTIQRTQQEDSAVYLCASSSQAGEIEQYFGPGTRLTVT.

The chain uses TRBV11-2 and TRBJ2-3; 7 nucleotides line up with TRBD2. The CDR3 has 15 residues. The J segment lost 6 bases and the V segment lost 1 base, leaving 7 bases of the junction unmatched. Germline assignment: CDR1 SGHAT and CDR2 FQNNGV. The CDR3 here is CASSLGTSRGDTQYF. CDR3 nucleotides: TGTGCCAGCAGCTTAGGGACTAGTCGGGGGGATACGCAGTATTTT.

The V gene is TRBV11-2, the J gene TRBJ2-7, with a possible D match to TRBD2 (7 bases). V was shortened by 3 bases and J by 7 bases, with 13 bases between the two germline ends. CDR1 is SGHAT and CDR2 is FQNNGV in the germline V gene. The CDR3 sequence is 13 residues long. CDR3 bases: TGTGCCAGCAGCTTGAGAGAGGGGGGGGAGCAGTACTTC. Translation gives CASSLREGGEQYF. Looking up the rest from reference TRBV11-2 and TRBJ2-7 gives the full variable domain: EAGVAQSPRYKIIEKRQSVAFWCNPISGHATLYWYQQILGQGPKLLIQFQNNGVVDDSQLPKDRFSAERLKGVDSTLKIQPAKLEDSAVYLCASSLREGGEQYFGPGTRLTVT.

This clone was detected once. The CDR3 bases are TGTGCCAGCACCGCGACACCTAACTATGGCTACACCTTC. Translated: CASTATPNYGYTF. The chain employs TRBV7-2 and TRBJ1-2; no reliable D call. Per the germline V gene, CDR1 is SGHTA and CDR2 is FQGNSA. The CDR3 sequence is 13 residues long. The V end lost 7 bases, the J end lost 0 bases, and 9 bases lay between the germline ends.

The gene calls are TRBV5-4 and TRBJ2-7, with TRBD2 matching 9 bases. Germline V CDR1 and CDR2: SGHNT, YYREEE (reference sequence). The CDR3 has 15 amino acids. J was trimmed by 4 bases and V by 4 bases; bases with no gene match: 9. The CDR3 DNA reads as TGTGCCAGCAGCCCCGGGGGCGGGAGGGGATACGAGCAGTACTTC. Translating it yields CASSPGGGRGYEQYF.

The chain links TRBV2 to TRBJ1-5, with 7 bases identical to TRBD1. From germline, CDR1 is SNHLY and CDR2 FYNNEI. The length of the CDR3 is 15 residues. The V gene end was trimmed by 7 bases and the J gene end by 3 bases; junction bases not matched to a gene: 9. CDR3 sequence (DNA): TGTGCCAGCAAGGTAGAGAGGGGGCACAATCAGCCCCAGCATTTT. Residues: CASKVERGHNQPQHF.

The chain couples TRBV4-1 to TRBJ2-7, with a possible D match to TRBD1 (6 bases). CDR3 length: 16 amino acids. Trimming took off 1 base at V and 3 bases at J, with 16 bases between the two ends. Germline lookup yields CDR1 MGHRA and CDR2 YSYEKL. CDR3 in amino acids: CASSQGPGDSLYEQYF. CDR3 coding DNA: TGCGCCAGCAGCCAAGGCCCAGGGGATTCCCTCTACGAGCAGTACTTC.

CDR3: CASSLLYSFNYGYTF. The CDR3 nucleotides read TGTGCCAGCAGCTTGCTTTACAGCTTTAACTATGGCTACACCTTC. The chain recombines TRBV7-9 with TRBJ1-2; D gene uncertain. This CDR3 contains 15 residues. Trimming stripped 3 bases from V and 1 base from J, with 12 bases between. Germline V gene data show CDR1 as SEHNR and CDR2 as FQNEAQ (reference sequence).

The V gene is TRBV29-1, the J gene TRBJ1-2; D unclear. V lost 3 bases, J lost 2 bases, and 22 bases lay in between. The length of the CDR3 is 17 residues. CDR1 and CDR2 (germline): SQVTM, ANQGSEA. The CDR3 coding sequence is TGCAGCGTTGATCTTCGAGGAGGGAAGGAGGCCAACTATGGCTACACCTTC. Protein product: CSVDLRGGKEANYGYTF.

The chain links TRBV29-1 to TRBJ2-6; D might be TRBD1 (6 bases). CDR1 is SQVTM and CDR2 is ANQGSEA in the germline V gene. This CDR3 has 13 amino acids. Trimming took off 4 bases at V and 2 bases at J, with 6 bases between the two ends. The CDR3 here is CSVAGAGANVLTF. The DNA for the CDR3 is TGCAGCGTTGCAGGGGCTGGGGCCAACGTCCTGACTTTC.

The chain joins TRBV6-5 to TRBJ1-6; TRBD1 matches 7 bases. V lost 3 bases and J lost 7; bases outside the gene matches: 6. The germline V gene encodes CDR1 MNHEY and CDR2 SVGAGI. This CDR3 spans 15 amino acids. CDR3 bases: TGTGCCAGCAGTTATTACGACAGGGTCAATTCACCCCTCCACTTT. Protein: CASSYYDRVNSPLHF.

This clone was picked up a small number of times. The CDR3 region has the DNA TGTGCCTGGAGTTATTCGAGGAACACCGGGGAGCTGTTTTTT. Translating gives CAWSYSRNTGELFF. V is TRBV30 and J is TRBJ2-2; no reliable D call. CDR1 is GTSNPN, CDR2 SVGIG, per germline (reference sequence). V dropped 2 bases and J dropped 1 base, with 8 bases sitting between them. The CDR3 is 14 amino acids.

This chain connects TRBV2 to TRBJ1-2; tentatively, D is TRBD1 (6 bases). V lost 5 bases to trimming and J lost 4 bases, with 11 bases between them. CDR1 SNHLY and CDR2 FYNNEI come from the germline V gene. This CDR3 is 13 amino acids long. The CDR3 here is CASSSRQAYGYTF. The CDR3 coding sequence is TGTGCCAGCAGTTCCCGACAGGCCTATGGCTACACCTTC.

This clone has just one count. The V and J genes are TRBV19 and TRBJ2-6, with 8 bases that match TRBD1. Germline lookup yields CDR1 LNHDA and CDR2 SQIVND (reference sequence). J gave up 4 bases and V 6 bases, and 5 bases lay outside the gene matches. The CDR3 loop spans 15 amino acids. The CDR3 spells CASRDGQGGANVLTF. In DNA form, the CDR3 reads TGTGCCAGTAGAGATGGACAGGGAGGGGCCAACGTCCTGACTTTC.

In this sample, this clone turned up once. The rearrangement links TRBV4-1 to TRBJ2-7, with 12 bases aligning to TRBD2. V was pared by 1 base and J by 9 bases, with 10 bases of the junction left unmatched. This CDR3 has 16 amino acids. The germline CDR1 and CDR2 sequences are MGHRA and YSYEKL. CDR3: CASSQAEGLAGPGQYF. The DNA of the CDR3 is TGCGCCAGCAGCCAAGCGGAAGGACTAGCGGGACCCGGGCAGTACTTC.

This clone turned up a few times. The rearrangement uses TRBV12-3 or TRBV12-4 and TRBJ2-7; 8 positions agree with TRBD1. V lost 6 bases to trimming and J lost 5 bases; unmatched junction nucleotides: 3. The CDR3 is 12 amino acids. In DNA, the CDR3 is TGTGCCAGCAGACAACAGGGGGACGAGCAGTACTTC. It translates to CASRQQGDEQYF.

This sequence joins TRBV19 and TRBJ1-5; possibly TRBD1 for D (6 bases). Germline CDR1 reads LNHDA; CDR2 reads SQIVND (reference sequence). This CDR3 spans 16 amino acids. V was pared by 3 bases and J by 6 bases, with 18 bases between. CDR3 sequence: CASSIVTHRAGQPQHF. CDR3 DNA: TGTGCCAGTAGTATCGTGACTCACAGGGCTGGTCAGCCCCAGCATTTT.

The chain employs TRBV19 and TRBJ1-4; no clear D gene. Between the trimmed V and J ends, which lost 5 bases and 7 bases, there was a span of 14 bases. The CDR3 consists of 14 residues. Germline loops: CDR1 LNHDA, CDR2 SQIVND (reference sequence). The CDR3 coding sequence is TGTGCCAGTAGTTCCACGGGTTTCTCTGAAAAACTGTTTTTT. It translates to CASSSTGFSEKLFF.

V and J are TRBV9 and TRBJ2-3; TRBD1 is a possible D gene (6 bases). CDR3 size: 15 residues. The germline gives CDR1 SGDLS, CDR2 YYNGEE. Trimming removed 4 bases at V and 4 bases at J, with 16 bases between. The CDR3 bases are TGTGCCAGCAGCCCGAGTGACAGGACACCAGATACGCAGTATTTT. It specifies CASSPSDRTPDTQYF.

This clone was recorded only once. This rearrangement joins TRBV5-1 to TRBJ1-2; TRBD1 is a possible D gene (6 bases). Germline CDR1 reads SGHRS; CDR2 reads YFSETQ. This CDR3 is 15 amino acids long. V was pared by 4 bases and J by 7 bases, with 20 bases between. The CDR3 sequence: CASSNPGHGLGGYTF. As DNA, the CDR3 is TGCGCCAGCAGCAATCCGGGACATGGCCTTGGTGGCTACACCTTC.

This clone was observed a single time. This chain joins TRBV5-1 and TRBJ2-5; TRBD1 is a possible D gene (5 bases). Deletions cut 7 bases from V and 5 bases from J, with 15 bases between. CDR1 SGHRS and CDR2 YFSETQ come from the germline V gene. The CDR3 is 13 amino acids. As DNA, the CDR3 is TGCGCCAGCGGACAAATTTCAGGGGAGACCCAGTACTTC. The encoded protein is CASGQISGETQYF. The whole variable domain, filled in from reference TRBV5-1 and TRBJ2-5, reads KAGVTQTPRYLIKTRGQQVTLSCSPISGHRSVSWYQQTPGQGLQFLFEYFSETQRNKGNFPGRFSGRQFSNSRSEMNVSTLELGDSALYLCASGQISGETQYFGPGTRLLVL.

The chain links TRBV27 to TRBJ2-7, with TRBD2 matching over 7 bases. Trimming cost V 5 bases and J 3 bases; bases outside gene matches: 16. Germline values: CDR1 MNHEY, CDR2 SMNVEV (reference sequence). The length of the CDR3 is 17 residues. This chain's CDR3 is CASSPLSIGTNDYEQYF. DNA of the CDR3: TGTGCCAGCAGTCCTTTGAGTATTGGGACTAATGACTACGAGCAGTACTTC.

The rearrangement links TRBV19 to TRBJ1-5, with D possibly matching TRBD1 (6 bases). The CDR3 contains 15 residues. Germline V CDR1 and CDR2: LNHDA, SQIVND (reference sequence). Trimming cost V 5 bases and J 6 bases, with 17 bases left between them. CDR3 sequence (DNA): TGTGCCAGTAGTTTACTAGACAGGACACTTCAGCCCCAGCATTTT. It codes for CASSLLDRTLQPQHF. The full variable domain, with the rest looked up from reference TRBV19 and TRBJ1-5, is DGGITQSPKYLFRKEGQNVTLSCEQNLNHDAMYWYRQDPGQGLRLIYYSQIVNDFQKGDIAEGYSVSREKKESFPLTVTSAQKNPTAFYLCASSLLDRTLQPQHFGDGTRLSIL.

The chain uses TRBV6-1 and TRBJ2-3; 8 bases are a match to TRBD1. There are 16 residues in the CDR3. V dropped 4 bases and J dropped 0; count of bases not matched to a gene: 6. The germline V gene encodes CDR1 MNHNS and CDR2 SASEGT. CDR3 in DNA: TGTGCCAGCAGTGTAAACCGGGACAGGAGCACAGATACGCAGTATTTT. This codes for CASSVNRDRSTDTQYF.